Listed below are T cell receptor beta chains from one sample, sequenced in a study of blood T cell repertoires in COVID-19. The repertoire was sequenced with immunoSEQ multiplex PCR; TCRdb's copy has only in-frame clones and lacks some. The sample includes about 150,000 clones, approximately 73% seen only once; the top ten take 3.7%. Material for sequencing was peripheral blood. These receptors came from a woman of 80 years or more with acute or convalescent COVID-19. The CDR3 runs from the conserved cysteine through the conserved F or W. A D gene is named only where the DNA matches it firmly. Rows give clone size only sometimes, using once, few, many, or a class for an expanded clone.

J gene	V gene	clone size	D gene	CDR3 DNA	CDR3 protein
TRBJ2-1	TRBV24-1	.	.	TGTGCCACCAGTGATTGGGAGGAGCAGTTCTTC	CATSDWEEQFF
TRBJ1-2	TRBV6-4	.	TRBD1	TGTGCCAGCAGTCGAACGGGACAGGGTTCGGGCCATGGCTACACCTTC	CASSRTGQGSGHGYTF
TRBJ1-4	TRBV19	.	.	TGTGCCAGTAGTATGGGGACACTCGACAATGAAAAACTGTTTTTT	CASSMGTLDNEKLFF
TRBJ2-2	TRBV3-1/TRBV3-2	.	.	TGTGCCAGCAGCCAACTAGGAACCGGGGAGCTGTTTTTT	CASSQLGTGELFF
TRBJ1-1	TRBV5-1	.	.	TGCGCCAGCAGCTTGGCGGGGAACACTGAAGCTTTCTTT	CASSLAGNTEAFF
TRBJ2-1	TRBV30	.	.	TGTGCCTGGGGGCGTCCCGGGACTTATTACAATGAGCAGTTCTTC	CAWGRPGTYYNEQFF
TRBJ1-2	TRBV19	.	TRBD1	TGTGCCAGTAGTTCGCCCCGGACAGGGGAGGACTATGGCTACACCTTC	CASSSPRTGEDYGYTF
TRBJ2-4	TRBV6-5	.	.	TGTGCCAGCAGTTACTCGACAGGGGAGGGCAAAAACATTCAGTACTTC	CASSYSTGEGKNIQYF
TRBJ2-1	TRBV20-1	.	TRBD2	TGCAGTGCTAGTCCGACTAGCGGGAGTGGCGATGAGCAGTTCTTC	CSASPTSGSGDEQFF
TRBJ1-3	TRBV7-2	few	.	TGTGCCAGCAGCTTACAGGCCAGGGGCTCTGGAAACACCATATATTTT	CASSLQARGSGNTIYF
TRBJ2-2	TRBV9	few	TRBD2	TGTGCCAGCAGCGTAGGGACGGGTTCGGGAGGGCGGACCGGGGAGCTGTTTTTT	CASSVGTGSGGRTGELFF
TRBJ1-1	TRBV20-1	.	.	TGCAGTGCTAGTAAATTCGGCGGGGGCTCTGAAGCTTTCTTT	CSASKFGGGSEAFF
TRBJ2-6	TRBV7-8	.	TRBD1	TGTGCCAGCGACAGGGCTGGGGCCAACGTCCTGACTTTC	CASDRAGANVLTF
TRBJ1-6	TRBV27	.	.	TGTGCCAGCAGTTTTAGGGGGTCACCCCTCCACTTT	CASSFRGSPLHF
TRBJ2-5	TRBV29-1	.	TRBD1	TGCAGCGTTGCCCAAGGGACAGGCCAAGAGACCCAGTACTTC	CSVAQGTGQETQYF
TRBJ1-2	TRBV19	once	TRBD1	TGTGCCAGTAGTGCGGACAGGGACTATGGCTACACCTTC	CASSADRDYGYTF
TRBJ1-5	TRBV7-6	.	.	TGTGCCGTGGCCGATAGCAATCAGCCCCAGCATTTT	CAVADSNQPQHF
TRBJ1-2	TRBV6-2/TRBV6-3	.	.	TGTGCCAGCAGTTTCTCGGGGAGACGAAGCGGTGGCTACACCTTC	CASSFSGRRSGGYTF
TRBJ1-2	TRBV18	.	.	TGTGCCAGCTCACCACCGTCAGGGGATAACTATGGCTACACCTTC	CASSPPSGDNYGYTF
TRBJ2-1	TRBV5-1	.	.	TGCGCCAGCAGCTTAGGTGGGACTCAGTTCTTC	CASSLGGTQFF
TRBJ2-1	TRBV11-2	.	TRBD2	TGTGCCAGCAGCAACCTCGGCCTAGCGGTAGGGGATGAGCAGTTCTTC	CASSNLGLAVGDEQFF
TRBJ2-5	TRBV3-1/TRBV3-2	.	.	TGTGCCAGCAGCCGGGACTTTCAAGAGACCCAGTACTTC	CASSRDFQETQYF
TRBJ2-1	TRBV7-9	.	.	TGTGCCAGCAGCGAGAAGGGACACACTGAAGATGAGCAGTTCTTC	CASSEKGHTEDEQFF
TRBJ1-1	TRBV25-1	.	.	TGTGCCAGCAGTGAACAAACAGGGAGTGAAGCTTTCTTT	CASSEQTGSEAFF
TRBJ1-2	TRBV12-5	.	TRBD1	TGTGCTAGTGGTAACTGGGACAGGGGGAACTATGGCTACACCTTC	CASGNWDRGNYGYTF
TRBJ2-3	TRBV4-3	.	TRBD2	TGCGCCAGCAGCCAAGTAACTAGCGGGGTCACAGATACGCAGTATTTT	CASSQVTSGVTDTQYF
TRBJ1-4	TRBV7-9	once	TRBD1	TGTGCCAGCAGCTTCGGGACAGCAACTAATGAAAAACTGTTTTTT	CASSFGTATNEKLFF
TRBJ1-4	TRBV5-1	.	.	TGCGCCAGCAGCCTGACACCGGGCAGGGCTAATGAAAAACTGTTTTTT	CASSLTPGRANEKLFF
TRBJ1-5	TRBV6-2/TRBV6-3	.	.	TGTGCCAGCAGTTACTCTACATTCAATCAGCCCCAGCATTTT	CASSYSTFNQPQHF